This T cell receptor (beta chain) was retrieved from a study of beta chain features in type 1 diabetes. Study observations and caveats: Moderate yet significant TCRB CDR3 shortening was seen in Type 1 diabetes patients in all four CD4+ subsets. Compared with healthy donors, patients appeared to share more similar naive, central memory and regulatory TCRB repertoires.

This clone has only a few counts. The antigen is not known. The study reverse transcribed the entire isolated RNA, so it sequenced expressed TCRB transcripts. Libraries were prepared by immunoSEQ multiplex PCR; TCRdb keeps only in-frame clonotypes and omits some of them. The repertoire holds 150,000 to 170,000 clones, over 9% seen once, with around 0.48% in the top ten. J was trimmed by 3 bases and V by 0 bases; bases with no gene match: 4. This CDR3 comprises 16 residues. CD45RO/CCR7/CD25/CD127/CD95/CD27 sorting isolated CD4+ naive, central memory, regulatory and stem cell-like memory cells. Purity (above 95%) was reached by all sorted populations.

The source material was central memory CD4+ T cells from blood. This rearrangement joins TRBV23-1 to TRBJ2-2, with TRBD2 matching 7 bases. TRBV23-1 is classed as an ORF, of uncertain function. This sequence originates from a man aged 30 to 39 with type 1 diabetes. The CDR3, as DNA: TGCGCCAGCAGTCAATCGAACGGGGGGTACACCGGGGAGCTGTTTTTT. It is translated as CASSQSNGGYTGELFF.